The T cell receptor (beta chain) described here comes from a study of shared clonotypes between healthy human individuals. Germline V gene lookup returns CDR1 MDHEN and CDR2 SYDVKM. V was shortened by 4 bases and J by 6 bases, with 16 bases between the two germline ends. CDR3 length: 15 residues. In the CD4+ fraction, cells were divided into CD45RA+ naive and CD45RA-negative memory subsets. As to this clone: Its antigen remains unidentified.

Study-level findings and limits: Incompleteness in sorted-subset sequencing, despite large depth, was shown by rarefaction. A reduction in generation probabilities was seen for non-shared clonotypes relative to those shared by all four donors. The diversity represented, both genetic and in exposure history, was limited by few donors.

Some clones are missing from TCRdb's copy, which holds only in-frame ones; the method was immunoSEQ multiplex PCR. Among more than 1 million clones, approximately 80% were seen once, and the ten largest hold roughly 0.56%. The chain is built from TRBV28 and TRBJ2-1, with a possible D match to TRBD2 (6 bases). Input material: memory CD4+ T cells from PBMCs. Noted subset: CD45RA-negative fraction. The receptor was derived from a man aged 18-30 years in good health. Some clones in this sample may be carry-over from other donors' samples. The CDR3 nucleotides are TGTGCCAGCAGTTCCCGGCTTGGGCGGGGCAATGAGCAGTTCTTC. Translating gives CASSSRLGRGNEQFF.